One and the same sample provided the 27 T cell receptor beta chains below, sequenced in a study of blood T cell repertoires in COVID-19. Only in-frame clones appear in the TCRdb table, and some are missing; sequencing was by immunoSEQ multiplex PCR. The table lists about 38,000 clones, about 94% of them singletons, with approximately 4.2% in the top ten. Specimen: peripheral blood. These receptors all come from a human donor with active COVID-19. The donor label of this sample is uncertain.

The count of this clone is one. The chain links TRBV4-3 to TRBJ2-5; possibly TRBD2 for D (6 bases). CDR1 is LGHNA and CDR2 is YSLEER in the germline V gene. CDR3 length equals 15 residues. V shed 1 base and J shed 6 bases, with 15 bases lying between them. The CDR3 sequence: CASSQGGGGSKTQYF. CDR3 nucleotide sequence: TGCGCCAGCAGCCAAGGGGGCGGAGGGTCGAAGACCCAGTACTTC.

The chain couples TRBV6-5 to TRBJ2-7, with TRBD1 identical over 9 bases. The V segment lost 7 bases and the J segment 6 bases; nucleotides outside the gene matches: 7. Germline V gives CDR1 MNHEY, CDR2 SVGAGI. CDR3 size: 13 residues. CDR3 sequence (DNA): TGTGCCAGCACCCTACAGGGGGCATTCGAGCAGTACTTC. This gives the protein CASTLQGAFEQYF.

The chain is built from TRBV6-5 and TRBJ1-5; the D gene is possibly TRBD1 (5 bases). The CDR3 contains 15 residues. V was clipped by 8 bases and J by 0 bases, with 14 bases between them. CDR1 and CDR2 from the germline V gene are MNHEY and SVGAGI. The CDR3 sequence is CASRRGSFSNQPQHF. CDR3 DNA sequence: TGTGCCAGCCGGAGGGGCAGCTTTAGCAATCAGCCCCAGCATTTT.

The chain joins TRBV5-5 to TRBJ2-7, with 9 bases matching TRBD2. The CDR3 spans 14 residues. Per the germline V gene, CDR1 is SGHKS and CDR2 is YYEKEE (reference sequence). The V gene end was trimmed by 1 base and the J gene end by 3 bases; junction bases not matched to a gene: 2. CDR3 sequence reads: CASSLFSGGYEQYF. CDR3 bases: TGTGCCAGCAGCTTGTTTAGCGGGGGCTACGAGCAGTACTTC.

V and J are TRBV7-9 and TRBJ1-4, with 8 bases identical to TRBD1. There are 13 residues in the CDR3. J was trimmed by 10 bases and V by 5 bases; bases with no gene match: 6. The germline CDR1 and CDR2 sequences are SEHNR and FQNEAQ (reference sequence). CDR3 loop: CASSPGQGGKLFF. The CDR3 nucleotides are TGTGCCAGCAGCCCTGGACAGGGAGGAAAACTGTTTTTT.

The CDR3 is CASSPRGGGNDEQFF. Here the CDR3 DNA reads TGTGCCAGCAGCCCACGGGGGGGCGGAAACGATGAGCAGTTCTTC. The chain links TRBV9 to TRBJ2-1; 8 nucleotides line up with TRBD2. Germline V gene lookup returns CDR1 SGDLS and CDR2 YYNGEE. The CDR3 contains 15 residues. Unmatched junction bases numbered 11, after V lost 4 bases and J lost 8 bases.

The sample holds one count of this clone. The chain employs TRBV19 and TRBJ2-3, with 7 bases identical to TRBD1. Germline CDR1 and CDR2: LNHDA and SQIVND (reference sequence). After removal of 4 bases from V and 2 bases from J, the junction contained 9 bases not matched to a gene. The CDR3 is 16 amino acids. CDR3 region: CASSTLGTANTDTQYF. The CDR3 region has the DNA TGTGCCAGTAGTACCTTAGGGACAGCAAACACAGATACGCAGTATTTT.

V and J are TRBV19 and TRBJ2-2; possibly TRBD1 for D (5 bases). Germline CDR1 is LNHDA and CDR2 is SQIVND (reference sequence). The germline V and J ends were trimmed by 1 base and 6 bases, with 6 bases remaining between them. The CDR3 consists of 13 residues. The DNA for the CDR3 is TGTGCCAGTAGTATAGGGGGCGCCGGGGAGCTGTTTTTT. Protein sequence: CASSIGGAGELFF. Full variable domain (remainder filled in from reference TRBV19 and TRBJ2-2): DGGITQSPKYLFRKEGQNVTLSCEQNLNHDAMYWYRQDPGQGLRLIYYSQIVNDFQKGDIAEGYSVSREKKESFPLTVTSAQKNPTAFYLCASSIGGAGELFFGEGSRLTVL.

V and J are TRBV28 and TRBJ1-6; D is uncertain. Germline lookup yields CDR1 MDHEN and CDR2 SYDVKM. The CDR3 length is 12 residues. V gave up 3 bases and J gave up 10 bases, with 7 bases separating them. CDR3: CASSFSVSPLHF. CDR3 nucleotides: TGTGCCAGCAGTTTCAGTGTATCACCCCTCCACTTT.

The chain has TRBV10-3 and TRBJ1-4; no reliable D call. The CDR3 is made up of 16 amino acids. The germline CDR1 and CDR2 sequences are ENHRY and SYGVKD. The V gene lost 3 bases and the J gene lost 0 bases, with 11 bases spanning the gap. CDR3 in DNA: TGTGCCATCAGTGAACCGACGGGTCCAACTAATGAAAAACTGTTTTTT. It specifies CAISEPTGPTNEKLFF.

The chain has TRBV5-6 and TRBJ2-5; D may be TRBD2 (5 bases). Germline V gives CDR1 SGHDT, CDR2 YYEEEE. The CDR3 runs 14 residues. V was cut by 1 base and J by 1 base, with 8 bases left in between. CDR3 DNA: TGTGCCAGCAGCTTGACTAGGCCCCAAGAGACCCAGTACTTC. Protein product: CASSLTRPQETQYF. Complete variable domain (other parts from reference TRBV5-6 and TRBJ2-5): DAGVTQSPTHLIKTRGQQVTLRCSPKSGHDTVSWYQQALGQGPQFIFQYYEEEERQRGNFPDRFSGHQFPNYSSELNVNALLLGDSALYLCASSLTRPQETQYFGPGTRLLVL.

The chain is built from TRBV7-8 and TRBJ1-1, with D tentatively TRBD1 (5 bases). The CDR3 contains 16 residues. Per the germline V gene, CDR1 is SGHVS and CDR2 is FQNEAQ. V lost 5 bases to trimming and J lost 4 bases, with 20 bases between them. Here the CDR3 reads CASSPRWRGGSTEAFF. CDR3 DNA: TGTGCCAGCAGCCCCCGTTGGCGGGGCGGGAGCACTGAAGCTTTCTTT.

This chain connects TRBV6-6 to TRBJ1-2, with 8 bases that match TRBD1. Losses at the gene ends were 6 bases for V and 6 bases for J; bases not matched to a gene: 9. The CDR3 totals 14 residues. Germline V gene lookup returns CDR1 MNHNY and CDR2 SVGAGI (reference sequence). CDR3 sequence (DNA): TGTGCCAGCAGCCGACAGGGGAGTCGCCATGGCTACACCTTC. Protein product: CASSRQGSRHGYTF.

The chain joins TRBV6-5 to TRBJ2-7; no clear D gene. Germline assignment: CDR1 MNHEY and CDR2 SVGAGI. The CDR3 length is 12 residues. The V end was cut by 4 bases, the J end by 2 bases, with 6 bases between. The CDR3 nucleotides are TGTGCCAGCAGTTCTACCACCTACGAGCAGTACTTC. Translating it yields CASSSTTYEQYF.

DNA of the CDR3: TGTGCCAGCAGCCCTAACCAGGGCTTTAAAACCGGGGAGCTGTTTTTT. Protein sequence: CASSPNQGFKTGELFF. The V gene is TRBV3-1 (or the pseudogene TRBV3-2), the J gene TRBJ2-2, with D perhaps TRBD1 (5 bases). CDR3 length: 16 residues. Germline CDR1 and CDR2: LGHDT and YNNKEL (reference sequence). Trimming shortened V by 4 bases and J by 5 bases, and 17 bases separated the two germline ends.

The genes are TRBV27 and TRBJ2-7; 8 nucleotides agree with TRBD2. The CDR3 is made up of 15 amino acids. The V gene's germline CDR1 is MNHEY and CDR2 SMNVEV (reference sequence). V was clipped by 10 bases and J by 2 bases; unmatched bases: 13. This CDR3 is CAKTAGGPDPYEQYF. CDR3 coding DNA: TGTGCCAAGACGGCGGGAGGACCAGATCCCTACGAGCAGTACTTC.

This chain uses TRBV7-2 with TRBJ2-2, with 8 bases lining up with TRBD1. Trimming took 6 bases from V and 6 from J; bases not matched to a gene: 12. This CDR3 comprises 16 residues. Germline loops: CDR1 SGHTA, CDR2 FQGNSA. Written as DNA, the CDR3 is TGTGCCAGCAGGTTAACAGGGGGAAGAGGTGCCGGGGAGCTGTTTTTT. This translates into CASRLTGGRGAGELFF.

Here the CDR3 DNA reads TGTGCCAGTAGTAAGACAGGGATCCGTCTTTACAATGAGCAGTTCTTC. It is translated as CASSKTGIRLYNEQFF. The chain has TRBV19 and TRBJ2-1; 7 bases map to TRBD1. The CDR3 is 16 residues long. The V gene end was trimmed by 4 bases and the J gene end by 4 bases; junction bases not matched to a gene: 10. Germline V CDR1 and CDR2: LNHDA, SQIVND (reference sequence).

The chain has TRBV5-1 and TRBJ2-7; tentatively, D is TRBD1 (6 bases). This CDR3 contains 15 residues. Trimming removed 2 bases from V and 4 bases from J, with 16 bases in between. Germline CDR1 reads SGHRS; CDR2 reads YFSETQ. DNA for the CDR3: TGCGCCAGCAGCTTAGAACCGGGACACAGATACGAGCAGTACTTC. Translated: CASSLEPGHRYEQYF.

The table lists this clone with a count of one. V and J are TRBV9 and TRBJ2-2, with 8 bases identical to TRBD2. The ends lost 4 bases at V and 6 bases at J; junction bases unmatched: 14. The CDR3 totals 17 residues. Germline CDR1 and CDR2: SGDLS and YYNGEE. CDR3 residues: CASSSSGGGLGAGELFF. The CDR3 DNA follows: TGTGCCAGCAGCTCCTCCGGTGGGGGACTAGGTGCCGGGGAGCTGTTTTTT.

The V call is TRBV11-3, the J call TRBJ2-7, with TRBD1 matching over 7 bases. The J segment lost 0 bases and the V segment lost 6 bases, leaving 8 bases of the junction unmatched. The CDR3 has 15 amino acids. CDR1 SGHNT and CDR2 YENEEA come from the germline V gene. The CDR3 coding sequence is TGTGCCAGCAGTGGGCGGACAGGACTCTCCTACGAGCAGTACTTC. Translated: CASSGRTGLSYEQYF. The full variable domain, rest sourced from reference TRBV11-3 and TRBJ2-7, is EAGVVQSPRYKIIEKKQPVAFWCNPISGHNTLYWYLQNLGQGPELLIRYENEEAVDDSQLPKDRFSAERLKGVDSTLKIQPAELGDSAVYLCASSGRTGLSYEQYFGPGTRLTVT.

J is TRBJ1-5 and V is TRBV29-1; D is possibly TRBD1 (5 bases). V shed 4 bases and J shed 5 bases, with 12 bases lying between them. Germline lookup yields CDR1 SQVTM and CDR2 ANQGSEA. The CDR3 is 13 amino acids. CDR3 in amino acids: CSVAGSGDQPQHF. The CDR3 DNA reads as TGCAGCGTTGCAGGGTCGGGAGATCAGCCCCAGCATTTT.

V is TRBV11-2 and J is TRBJ2-1, with 9 bases identical to TRBD2. CDR1 is SGHAT and CDR2 is FQNNGV in the germline V gene. V lost 4 bases and J lost 2; bases outside the gene matches: 3. This CDR3 has 15 amino acids. As DNA, the CDR3 is TGTGCCAGCAGCTCTCGACTAGCGGCCTACAATGAGCAGTTCTTC. It encodes CASSSRLAAYNEQFF.

The chain is built from TRBV7-9 and TRBJ1-1; unclear D gene. Per the germline V gene, CDR1 is SEHNR and CDR2 is FQNEAQ (reference sequence). V lost 4 bases and J 1 base, leaving 13 bases between the germline ends. The CDR3 covers 15 residues. The CDR3: CASSSSTRQNTEAFF. CDR3 nucleotide sequence: TGTGCCAGCAGCTCGTCCACGCGGCAGAACACTGAAGCTTTCTTT.

The rearrangement links TRBV7-9 to TRBJ2-1, with D perhaps matching TRBD1 (5 bases). From germline, CDR1 is SEHNR and CDR2 FQNEAQ (reference sequence). The CDR3 has 14 residues. The ends were cut back, 11 bases at V and 1 base at J, with 15 bases in the middle. This CDR3 is CAGHGRVSYNEQFF. CDR3 bases: TGTGCCGGACACGGCAGGGTATCCTACAATGAGCAGTTCTTC.

The chain combines TRBV7-2 with TRBJ2-7, with 9 bases lining up with TRBD2. Germline-derived CDR1 and CDR2 are SGHTA and FQGNSA. The V gene end was trimmed by 3 bases and the J gene end by 6 bases; junction bases not matched to a gene: 6. The CDR3 length is 14 residues. The CDR3 bases are TGTGCCAGCAGCTTGGTAGCGGGAGATAGCGAGCAGTACTTC. The encoded protein is CASSLVAGDSEQYF.

CDR3 DNA sequence: TGCGCCAGCAGCCCAAACCCCGGGCCGAGGAGGACTGAAGCTTTCTTT. Amino acid sequence: CASSPNPGPRRTEAFF. The chain employs TRBV4-1 and TRBJ1-1; D remains ambiguous. The CDR3 length is 16 residues. Trimming took 4 bases from V and 5 from J, leaving 20 bases between them. Germline V lookup: CDR1 MGHRA, CDR2 YSYEKL.